This is a list of T cell receptor beta chains from one sample in a study of T and B cells in COVID-19 patients. TCRdb re-analysed the multiplex PCR reads in MiXCR, keeping a single row per CDR3 protein. Here the sample spans about 5,000 distinct CDR3 sequences, 20% to 25% being singletons. Sequenced sample: blood. These receptors all come from a human donor with active COVID-19. CDR3s include the opening cysteine and the closing phenylalanine or tryptophan. Fields, in order: J gene, D gene, V gene, CDR3 protein. A D gene is named only where the DNA matches it firmly.

TRBJ1-2	NA	TRBV27	CASSRRGWEGYTF
TRBJ1-1	NA	TRBV19	CASKVSVGTEAFF
TRBJ1-2	NA	TRBV6-2/TRBV6-3	CASSYEARGVSQDGYTF
TRBJ1-6	NA	TRBV27	CASRDGGVRSPLHF
TRBJ2-1	TRBD1	TRBV5-5	CASSLGQGGYNEQFF
TRBJ2-3	NA	TRBV28	CASSFETWDATNTDTQYF
TRBJ1-5	TRBD1	TRBV30	CAWSTGVSQPQHF
TRBJ2-5	NA	TRBV7-9	CASSPGQLVQETQYF
TRBJ1-1	NA	TRBV18	CASYTTGTTEAFF
TRBJ1-2	NA	TRBV29-1	CSVDGGYTF
TRBJ1-5	TRBD1	TRBV19	CASSIAGTGASNQPQHF
TRBJ2-1	TRBD2	TRBV15	CATRERGDVVYNEQFF
TRBJ1-2	TRBD1	TRBV27	CASSLAWTGSLYGYTF
TRBJ2-3	TRBD2	TRBV6-1	CASSRTSGGTDTQYF
TRBJ2-1	TRBD2	TRBV5-1	CASSRGRVDEQFF
TRBJ2-1	TRBD2	TRBV7-9	CASSLASGRSEQFF
TRBJ2-7	NA	TRBV7-9	CASSLGLREQYF
TRBJ2-6	NA	TRBV5-6	CASRNHRVSGANVLTF
TRBJ1-2	NA	TRBV7-9	CASSLRRDRGYTF
TRBJ2-7	TRBD2	TRBV20-1	CSAGGLAGDRYEQYF
TRBJ1-1	NA	TRBV6-2/TRBV6-3	CASTDTMNTEAFF
TRBJ2-1	NA	TRBV28	CASSLWVIGSPPIF
TRBJ1-4	NA	TRBV6-1	CASERQTNEKLFF
TRBJ2-2	TRBD1	TRBV14	CASSQRQGRKGELFF
TRBJ2-1	NA	TRBV6-2/TRBV6-3	CASSQLFEGRAAYNEQFF
TRBJ2-6	TRBD1	TRBV5-1	CASRKTGAPGANVLTF
TRBJ2-4	NA	TRBV5-1	CASSLDDNRNIQYF
TRBJ2-2	NA	TRBV19	CASSILRVGPGELFF
TRBJ1-4	NA	TRBV5-5	CATSFLPEDYEKLFF
TRBJ2-3	NA	TRBV6-2/TRBV6-3	CASKAWSTDTQYF
TRBJ2-7	NA	TRBV12-3/TRBV12-4	CASSFGAVEQYF
TRBJ2-3	NA	TRBV6-4	CASSDSGGDTQYF
TRBJ2-7	TRBD1	TRBV6-2/TRBV6-3	CASSYEHYRGPSSYEQYF
TRBJ1-1	TRBD1	TRBV18	CASSRRDSAIQSTEAFF
TRBJ1-1	NA	TRBV12-3/TRBV12-4	CASSSDGGKTEAFF
TRBJ2-2	TRBD2	TRBV29-1	CSVGLAGNTGELFF
TRBJ1-5	NA	TRBV19	CASSRQNNQPQHF
TRBJ1-5	NA	TRBV5-1	CASSLTGRGEQPQHF
TRBJ2-7	NA	TRBV29-1	CSAAAGGEGEQYF
TRBJ2-7	NA	TRBV7-2	CASSHTPGRAQPYEQYF
TRBJ2-4	TRBD1	TRBV30	CAWTGGKFKNIQYF
TRBJ1-5	TRBD1	TRBV28	CASSPGQGYQPQHF